This TCR beta chain was obtained from a study of shared clonotypes between healthy human individuals. Naive CD8 isolation took CD45RO-negative cells positively selected for CCR7 and excluded terminally differentiated effector memory CD45RA+ cells. Only in-frame clones appear in the TCRdb table, and some are missing; sequencing was by immunoSEQ multiplex PCR. The data show some 800,000 clones, almost 95% seen once. As for this clone: The antigen remains unidentified.

Germline CDR1 is SGHTA and CDR2 is FQGTGA. The length of the CDR3 is 16 residues. J gave up 4 bases and V 2 bases, and 7 bases lay outside the gene matches. Whole-study results and caveats: The study found roughly 5.3% of naive CD4 clonotypes shared across a handful of donors. Only a few donors were included, so the genetic and exposure-history diversity represented was limited.

Specimen: naive CD8+ T cells sorted from blood. This receptor was taken from a man under 40 in good health. The genes are TRBV7-3 and TRBJ2-1, with 8 nucleotides matching TRBD2. In DNA form, the CDR3 reads TGTGCCAGCAGCTTAGGGCCGGGACTAGTTTACAATGAGCAGTTCTTC. Translating it yields CASSLGPGLVYNEQFF.